These T cell receptor beta chains were read from a single sample in a study of T cells in Graves' hyperthyroidism and ophthalmopathy. TCRdb ran MiXCR on the multiplex PCR reads and lists one entry per CDR3 protein. Counted here are over 300,000 distinct CDR3 sequences, roughly an eighth occurring once; the ten biggest clones make up almost 35%. Source material: blood. The receptors derive from a woman between 35 and 50 years old with Graves' ophthalmopathy. The CDR3 runs from the conserved cysteine through the conserved F or W.

>TRBV9|16
CASSPTFRGARNTIYF
>TRBV27|14
CASSFRPRPNEQFF
>TRBV20-1|16
CSALPGLAGVGYEQYF
>TRBV5-4|13
CASSSTPGNTIYF
>TRBV20-1|16
CSALPQTGVTYNEQFF
>TRBV7-2|15
CASSLGPVYNSPLHF
>TRBV12-5|14
CASGLAGGQDTQYF
>TRBV12-3/TRBV12-4|15
CASSPGPSTSYEQYF
>TRBV28|15
CASSFLAEYTDTQYF
>TRBV20-1|13
CSASTDYADTQYF
>TRBV19|13
CASSIGLAGEQFF
>TRBV2|13
CATHREEREKLFF
>TRBV10-1|13
CASSRGETDTQYF
>TRBV19|16
CASISPGGADTGELFF
>TRBV20-1|14
CSAMGWTNGHEQYF
>TRBV19|15
CASSAGGLNNSPLHF
>TRBV12-3/TRBV12-4|14
CASSGDSGANVLTF
>TRBV7-6|16
CASSPWARDVNQPQHF
>TRBV20-1|11
CSARESYGYTF
>TRBV9|14
CASSVEGWNSPLHF
>TRBV5-1|13
CASSGTGAGGYTF
>TRBV10-1|17
CASSPHTLSGGPDTQYF
>TRBV29-1|13
CSVLQGARNIQYF
>TRBV2|16
CASSLAQGASSYGYTF
>TRBV13|13
CASSYRARVVAFF
>TRBV3-1|15
CASSPGQGATDTQYF
>TRBV5-5|13
CASSATGSQPQHF
>TRBV11-2|15
CASSPTFTSGNTIYF
>TRBV29-1|12
CSVESHPTEAFF
>TRBV5-6|14
CASSPISNSGTQYF
>TRBV27|15
CASSRTEINTGELFF
>TRBV20-1|15
CSARDFAGLQETQYF
>TRBV19|12
CASSRGEAGYTF
>TRBV12-3/TRBV12-4|14
CASSLSQASSPLHF
>TRBV20-1|12
CSARQGAQGYTF
>TRBV7-8|14
CASSLVADQETQYF
>TRBV7-2|15
CASSLVGVSNQPQHF
>TRBV27|17
CASSLQGRLTSTDTQYF
>TRBV19|13
CASSIPGEDGQFF
>TRBV5-1|14
CASSVDPASFSPYF
>TRBV6-1|13
CASRWGAVETQYF
>TRBV7-9|13
CASSSRDRDEQYF
>TRBV7-2|13
CASSLMGYTEAFF
>TRBV12-3/TRBV12-4|16
CASSFRYRGGSDTQYF
>TRBV10-3|14
CAISEGRKTYEQYF
>TRBV2|11
CARQLLGSYTF
>TRBV28|12
CASKGWNTEAFF
>TRBV11-2|14
CASSFDYSVTEQFF
>TRBV7-9|17
CASTSPGGGTAGNTIYF
>TRBV3-1|15
CASSQAGTANYGYTF
>TRBV11-3|15
CASSLGQRSTDTQYF
>TRBV29-1|12
CSVEDRAGEAFF